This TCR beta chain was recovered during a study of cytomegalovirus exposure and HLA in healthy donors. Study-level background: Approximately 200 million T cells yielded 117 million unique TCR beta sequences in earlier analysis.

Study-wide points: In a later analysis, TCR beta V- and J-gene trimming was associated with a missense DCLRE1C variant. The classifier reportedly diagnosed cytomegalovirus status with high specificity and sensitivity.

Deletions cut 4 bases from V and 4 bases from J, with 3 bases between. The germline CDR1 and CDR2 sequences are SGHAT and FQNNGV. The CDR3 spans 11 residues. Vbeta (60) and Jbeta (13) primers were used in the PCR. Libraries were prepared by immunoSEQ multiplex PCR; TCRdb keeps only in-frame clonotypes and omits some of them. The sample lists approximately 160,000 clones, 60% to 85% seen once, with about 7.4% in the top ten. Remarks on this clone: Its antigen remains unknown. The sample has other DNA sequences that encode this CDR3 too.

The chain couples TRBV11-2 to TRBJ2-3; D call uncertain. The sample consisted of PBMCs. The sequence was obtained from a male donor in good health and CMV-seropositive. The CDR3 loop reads CASSSADTQYF. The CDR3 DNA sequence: TGTGCCAGCAGCTCCGCAGATACGCAGTATTTT.